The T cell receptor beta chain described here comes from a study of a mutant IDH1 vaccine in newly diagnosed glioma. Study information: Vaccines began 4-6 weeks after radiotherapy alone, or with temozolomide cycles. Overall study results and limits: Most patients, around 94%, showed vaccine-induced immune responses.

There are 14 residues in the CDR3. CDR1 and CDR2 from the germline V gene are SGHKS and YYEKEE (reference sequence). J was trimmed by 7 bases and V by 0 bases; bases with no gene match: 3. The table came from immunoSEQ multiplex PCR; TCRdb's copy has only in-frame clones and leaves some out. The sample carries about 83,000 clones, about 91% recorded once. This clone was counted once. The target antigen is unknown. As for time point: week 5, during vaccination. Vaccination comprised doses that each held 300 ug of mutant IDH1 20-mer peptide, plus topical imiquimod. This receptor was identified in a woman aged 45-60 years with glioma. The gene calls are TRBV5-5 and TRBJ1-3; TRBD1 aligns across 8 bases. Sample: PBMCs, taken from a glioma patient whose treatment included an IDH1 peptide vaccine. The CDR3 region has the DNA TGTGCCAGCAGCTTGGGACAGGGGAGGAACACCATATATTTT. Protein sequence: CASSLGQGRNTIYF.